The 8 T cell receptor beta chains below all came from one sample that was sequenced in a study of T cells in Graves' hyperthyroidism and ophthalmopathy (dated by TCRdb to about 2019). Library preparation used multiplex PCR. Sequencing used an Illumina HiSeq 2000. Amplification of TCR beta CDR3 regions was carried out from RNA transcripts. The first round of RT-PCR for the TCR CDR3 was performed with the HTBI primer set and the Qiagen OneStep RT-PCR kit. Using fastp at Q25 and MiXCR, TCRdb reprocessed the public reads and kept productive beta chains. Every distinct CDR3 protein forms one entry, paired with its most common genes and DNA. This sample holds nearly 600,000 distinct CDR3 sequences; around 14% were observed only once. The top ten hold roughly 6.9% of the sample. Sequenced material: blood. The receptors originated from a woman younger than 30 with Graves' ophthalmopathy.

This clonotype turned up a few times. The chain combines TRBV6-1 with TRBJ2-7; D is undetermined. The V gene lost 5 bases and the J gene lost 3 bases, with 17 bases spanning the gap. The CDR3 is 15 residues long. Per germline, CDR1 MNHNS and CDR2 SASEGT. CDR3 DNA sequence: TGTGCCAGCAGTTGGGTAAGGACGGAGCACTACGAGCAGTACTTC. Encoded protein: CASSWVRTEHYEQYF.

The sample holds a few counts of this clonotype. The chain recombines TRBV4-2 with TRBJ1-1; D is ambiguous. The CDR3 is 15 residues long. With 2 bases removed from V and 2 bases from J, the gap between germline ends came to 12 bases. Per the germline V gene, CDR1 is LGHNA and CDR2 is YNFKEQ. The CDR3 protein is CASSQSFGANTEAFF. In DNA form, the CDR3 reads TGTGCCAGCAGCCAATCCTTCGGAGCTAACACTGAAGCTTTCTTT.

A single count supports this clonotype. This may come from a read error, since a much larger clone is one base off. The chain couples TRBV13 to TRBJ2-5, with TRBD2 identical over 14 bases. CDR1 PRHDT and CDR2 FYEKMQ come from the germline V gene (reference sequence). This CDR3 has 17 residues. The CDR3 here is CASSFGLAGGRSETRYF. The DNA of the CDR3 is TGTGCCAGCAGCTTTGGACTAGCGGGAGGAAGAAGTGAGACCCGGTACTTC.

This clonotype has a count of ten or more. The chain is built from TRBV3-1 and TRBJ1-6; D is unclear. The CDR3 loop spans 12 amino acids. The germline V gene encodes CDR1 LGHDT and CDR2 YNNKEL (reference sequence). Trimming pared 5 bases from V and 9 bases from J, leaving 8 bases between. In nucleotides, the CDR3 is TGTGCCAGCAGCACCCAGAGTTCACCCCTCCACTTT. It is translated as CASSTQSSPLHF.

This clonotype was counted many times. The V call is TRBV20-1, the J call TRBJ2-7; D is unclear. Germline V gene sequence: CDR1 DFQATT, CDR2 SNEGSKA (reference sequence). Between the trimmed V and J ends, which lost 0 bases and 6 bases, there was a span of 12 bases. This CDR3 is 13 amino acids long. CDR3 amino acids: CSARDAPAAEQYF. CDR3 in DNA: TGCAGTGCTAGAGATGCCCCGGCCGCCGAGCAGTACTTC.

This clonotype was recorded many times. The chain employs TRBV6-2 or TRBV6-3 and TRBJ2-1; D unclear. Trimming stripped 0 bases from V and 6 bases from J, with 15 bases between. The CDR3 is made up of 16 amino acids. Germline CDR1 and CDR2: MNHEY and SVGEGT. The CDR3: CASSYSWIPSPNEQFF. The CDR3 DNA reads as TGTGCCAGCAGTTACTCGTGGATACCTTCCCCCAATGAGCAGTTCTTC.

The CDR3 region is CASSLAGGPGAKNIQYF. In nucleotides, the CDR3 is TGTGCCAGCAGCTTAGCGGGAGGGCCCGGAGCCAAAAACATTCAGTACTTC. The gene calls are TRBV7-9 and TRBJ2-4; TRBD2 matches 7 bases. V lost 0 bases, J lost 0 bases, and 5 bases stayed unmatched. CDR3 length equals 17 residues. Germline CDR1 SEHNR, CDR2 FQNEAQ (reference sequence).

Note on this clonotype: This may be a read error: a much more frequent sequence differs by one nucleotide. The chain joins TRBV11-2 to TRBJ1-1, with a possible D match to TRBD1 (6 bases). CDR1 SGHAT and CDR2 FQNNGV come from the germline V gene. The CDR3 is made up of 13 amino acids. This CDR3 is CASSHRDDTGAFF. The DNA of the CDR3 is TGTGCCAGCAGTCACAGGGATGACACTGGAGCTTTCTTT.